This TCR beta chain was observed in a study of cytomegalovirus exposure and HLA in healthy donors. The wider study: It was reported in a later analysis that the roughly 120 validation repertoires used the same platform as the approximately 600 first-cohort repertoires.

Germline-derived CDR1 and CDR2 are SGHRS and YFSETQ. The CDR3 totals 15 residues. V lost 4 bases and J lost 3, with 13 bases in between. Only in-frame clones appear in the TCRdb table, and some are missing; sequencing was by immunoSEQ multiplex PCR. The sample lists about 44,000 clones, over 85% occurring once. Sequenced material: PBMCs. The sequence was collected from a young woman in good health and CMV-seronegative. The V call is TRBV5-1, the J call TRBJ2-2, with D perhaps matching TRBD2 (5 bases). The DNA of the CDR3 is TGCGCCAGCAGCCCCGGGGTAGCTGACACCGGGGAGCTGTTTTTT. Translating it yields CASSPGVADTGELFF.